The clone carrying this T cell receptor beta chain was observed a handful of times. Every bit of the isolated RNA underwent reverse transcription, so sequencing read expressed TCRB transcripts. Measured with immunoSEQ multiplex PCR; TCRdb has only the in-frame clones, and not every one. The sample lists 130,000 to 150,000 clones; about 51% were seen once. The data originate from a study of beta chain features in type 1 diabetes. The CDR3 consists of 11 residues. Trimming stripped 0 bases from V and 3 bases from J, with 3 bases between. From germline, CDR1 is SQVTM and CDR2 ANQGSEA. The TCR originated in a young man in good health. Sequencing used Tregs from blood. The rearrangement uses TRBV29-1 and TRBJ2-7; no firm D call. CDR3 sequence: CSVEDNYEQYF. CDR3 DNA: TGCAGCGTTGAAGATAACTACGAGCAGTACTTC.